The rows below give T cell receptor beta chains drawn from one sample of a study of T cells in Graves' hyperthyroidism and ophthalmopathy. From the multiplex PCR reads, TCRdb called clonotypes with MiXCR, one entry per CDR3 protein. The sample consists of around 280,000 distinct CDR3 sequences, roughly 13% of them appearing once. The sequenced material came from blood. All receptors derive from a woman in her thirties or forties with Graves' hyperthyroidism. The CDR3 runs from the conserved cysteine through the conserved F or W. Fields, in order: D gene, clone size, J gene, V gene, CDR3 protein, CDR3 DNA. D genes are given only for firm matches. Size tells how often a clone was seen (once, few, many) or the class of an expanded clone, and some rows leave it out.

D gene: .
clone size: few
J gene: TRBJ1-5
V gene: TRBV5-1
CDR3 protein: CANSLGDGNQPQHF
CDR3 DNA: TGCGCCAACAGCTTGGGGGATGGCAATCAGCCCCAGCATTTT

D gene: .
clone size: many
J gene: TRBJ2-2
V gene: TRBV19
CDR3 protein: CASNQMLRTGELFF
CDR3 DNA: TGTGCCAGTAACCAGATGCTGAGGACCGGGGAGCTGTTTTTT

D gene: TRBD2
clone size: once
J gene: TRBJ2-1
V gene: TRBV2
CDR3 protein: CASSLPLGLAGVNEQFF
CDR3 DNA: TGTGCCAGCAGCTTGCCCCTGGGACTAGCGGGAGTCAATGAGCAGTTCTTC

D gene: .
clone size: .
J gene: TRBJ1-6
V gene: TRBV3-1
CDR3 protein: CASSPHVMRGNSPLHF
CDR3 DNA: TGTGCCAGCAGCCCCCACGTAATGCGGGGAAATTCACCCCTCCACTTT

D gene: TRBD1
clone size: many
J gene: TRBJ1-5
V gene: TRBV7-9
CDR3 protein: CASSSTGGGNQPQHF
CDR3 DNA: TGTGCCAGCAGCAGTACAGGGGGCGGCAATCAGCCCCAGCATTTT

D gene: .
clone size: .
J gene: TRBJ1-6
V gene: TRBV19
CDR3 protein: CASKKRADEYNSPLHF
CDR3 DNA: TGTGCCAGTAAAAAGAGGGCAGACGAGTATAATTCACCCCTCCACTTT

D gene: .
clone size: many
J gene: TRBJ1-5
V gene: TRBV20-1
CDR3 protein: CSARDRQGYQPQHF
CDR3 DNA: TGCAGTGCTAGAGATCGGCAGGGGTATCAGCCCCAGCATTTT

D gene: .
clone size: many
J gene: TRBJ1-4
V gene: TRBV20-1
CDR3 protein: CSASKTANEKLFF
CDR3 DNA: TGCAGTGCTAGTAAAACCGCCAATGAAAAACTGTTTTTT

D gene: TRBD2
clone size: .
J gene: TRBJ2-6
V gene: TRBV20-1
CDR3 protein: CSARDLSGRARGANVLTF
CDR3 DNA: TGCAGTGCTAGAGACCTTAGCGGGAGGGCGCGTGGGGCCAACGTCCTGACTTTC

D gene: TRBD1
clone size: many
J gene: TRBJ2-3
V gene: TRBV27
CDR3 protein: CASSGTVHTDTQYF
CDR3 DNA: TGTGCCAGCAGCGGGACAGTTCACACAGATACGCAGTATTTT

D gene: TRBD2
clone size: few
J gene: TRBJ2-1
V gene: TRBV24-1
CDR3 protein: CATSDPVAGASEQFF
CDR3 DNA: TGTGCCACCAGTGATCCGGTGGCGGGAGCGAGTGAGCAGTTCTTC